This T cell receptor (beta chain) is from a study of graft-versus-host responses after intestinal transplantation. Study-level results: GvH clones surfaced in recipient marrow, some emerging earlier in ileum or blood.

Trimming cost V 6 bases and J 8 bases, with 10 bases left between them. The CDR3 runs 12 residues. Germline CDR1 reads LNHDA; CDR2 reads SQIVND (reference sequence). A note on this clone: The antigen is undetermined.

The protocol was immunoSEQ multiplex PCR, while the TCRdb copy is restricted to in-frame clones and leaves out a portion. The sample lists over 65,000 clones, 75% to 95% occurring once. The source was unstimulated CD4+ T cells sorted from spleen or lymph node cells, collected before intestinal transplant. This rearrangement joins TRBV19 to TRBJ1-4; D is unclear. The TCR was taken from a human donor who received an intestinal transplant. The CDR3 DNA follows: TGTGCCAGTAGGACGGCGGGGGAAAAACTGTTTTTT. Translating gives CASRTAGEKLFF.